This paragraph reports one T cell receptor (beta chain). The antigen remains unidentified. The sample originates from a study of response to subunit inactivated influenza vaccine. Study-wide points: Each seasonal influenza vaccination recruits few new T cells, the authors suggested.

Trimming removed 0 bases at V and 3 bases at J, with 10 bases between. The germline CDR1 and CDR2 sequences are SGHTA and FQGNSA. CDR3 length: 15 residues. Each CDR3 protein gets one entry after TCRdb re-called the RT-PCR reads with MiXCR. Of hundreds of thousands of distinct CDR3 sequences listed, about 15% are singletons. This sequence joins TRBV7-2 and TRBJ2-3, with D uncertain. Sample: PBMCs from blood, taken 14 to 15 days before vaccination. This TCR derives from a man over 45 who received an inactivated influenza vaccine. CDR3 region: CASSLARSKTDTQYF. DNA for the CDR3: TGTGCCAGCAGCTTAGCCCGCAGCAAAACAGATACGCAGTATTTT.